One sample yielded the 9 T cell receptor beta chains listed below, sequenced in a study of brain T cells in children with intractable seizures. The data were produced by immunoSEQ multiplex PCR, yet TCRdb's version contains in-frame clones alone and is incomplete. The table includes about 40,000 clones, around nine tenths detected once. Specimen: peripheral blood, collected at surgery. The receptors originated from a girl aged 2-10 years with tuberous sclerosis and intractable seizures.

This clone was counted a single time. The genes are TRBV5-1 and TRBJ1-6; 7 bases are a match to TRBD1. CDR1 is SGHRS and CDR2 is YFSETQ in the germline V gene. Losses at the gene ends were 3 bases for V and 6 bases for J; bases not matched to a gene: 6. This CDR3 spans 15 amino acids. CDR3 amino acids: CASSSSDRVNSPLHF. The CDR3 nucleotides read TGCGCCAGCAGCTCATCCGACAGGGTTAATTCACCCCTCCACTTT.

J is TRBJ1-1 and V is TRBV19; D is uncertain. The CDR3 covers 14 residues. The V end lost 4 bases, the J end lost 0 bases, and 9 bases lay between the germline ends. Germline-derived CDR1 and CDR2 are LNHDA and SQIVND (reference sequence). The CDR3 reads CASSKGHMNTEAFF. As DNA, the CDR3 is TGTGCCAGTAGTAAGGGCCACATGAACACTGAAGCTTTCTTT.

This chain connects TRBV5-4 to TRBJ1-2; D gene uncertain. The V gene lost 4 bases and the J gene lost 2 bases, with 21 bases spanning the gap. This CDR3 region has 17 residues. Germline-derived CDR1 and CDR2 are SGHNT and YYREEE (reference sequence). The CDR3 loop is CASSPRAPTFGNYGYTF. The CDR3 coding sequence is TGTGCCAGCAGCCCCCGGGCCCCGACTTTCGGGAACTATGGCTACACCTTC.

The rearrangement joins TRBV14 to TRBJ1-6, with TRBD1 as a possible D gene (6 bases). Germline CDR1 SGHDN, CDR2 FVKESK. The CDR3 totals 13 residues. Trimming took 4 bases from V and 7 from J, leaving 8 bases between them. CDR3 sequence: CASSLTGNSPLHF. The DNA for the CDR3 is TGTGCCAGCAGCCTTACAGGGAATTCACCCCTCCACTTT.

This clone was recorded only once. The chain carries TRBV30 and TRBJ2-7; tentative D call: TRBD2 (6 bases). Trimming removed 1 base from V and 6 bases from J, with 10 bases in between. CDR1 is GTSNPN and CDR2 is SVGIG in the germline V gene (reference sequence). This CDR3 has 12 residues. CDR3 in DNA: TGTGCCTGGAGTGCAGGACTACCCGAGCAGTACTTC. The encoded protein is CAWSAGLPEQYF.

J is TRBJ2-7 and V is TRBV19; D could derive from TRBD1 or TRBD2 (5 bases each). The V gene lost 3 bases and the J gene lost 1 base, with 19 bases spanning the gap. The CDR3 length is 17 residues. Germline CDR1 is LNHDA and CDR2 is SQIVND (reference sequence). The CDR3 DNA is TGTGCCAGTAGTATCTCATCCTTCCGGGACGGTTCCTACGAGCAGTACTTC. Amino acids: CASSISSFRDGSYEQYF.

This chain joins TRBV3-1 (or the pseudogene TRBV3-2) and TRBJ2-4, with 8 bases aligning to TRBD1. CDR3 length: 13 residues. J gave up 6 bases and V 5 bases, and 3 bases lay outside the gene matches. CDR1 is LGHDT and CDR2 is YNNKEL in the germline V gene (reference sequence). This CDR3 is CASSRGQGNIQYF. The DNA for the CDR3 is TGTGCCAGCAGCAGAGGACAGGGAAACATTCAGTACTTC.

V is TRBV4-1 and J is TRBJ2-5; the D is unclear. The V end lost 1 base, the J end lost 2 bases, and 11 bases lay between the germline ends. This CDR3 is built from 15 residues. Per the germline V gene, CDR1 is MGHRA and CDR2 is YSYEKL. CDR3 loop: CASSQVIWAQETQYF. The CDR3 region has the DNA TGCGCCAGCAGCCAAGTAATTTGGGCTCAAGAGACCCAGTACTTC.

This chain joins TRBV7-2 and TRBJ2-1, with D possibly TRBD2 on 5 matching bases. Per the germline V gene, CDR1 is SGHTA and CDR2 is FQGNSA. V dropped 4 bases and J dropped 8 bases, with 12 bases sitting between them. The CDR3 contains 13 residues. CDR3 in amino acids: CASSSFTRDEQFF. The DNA for the CDR3 is TGTGCCAGCAGCTCGTTTACTAGGGATGAGCAGTTCTTC.